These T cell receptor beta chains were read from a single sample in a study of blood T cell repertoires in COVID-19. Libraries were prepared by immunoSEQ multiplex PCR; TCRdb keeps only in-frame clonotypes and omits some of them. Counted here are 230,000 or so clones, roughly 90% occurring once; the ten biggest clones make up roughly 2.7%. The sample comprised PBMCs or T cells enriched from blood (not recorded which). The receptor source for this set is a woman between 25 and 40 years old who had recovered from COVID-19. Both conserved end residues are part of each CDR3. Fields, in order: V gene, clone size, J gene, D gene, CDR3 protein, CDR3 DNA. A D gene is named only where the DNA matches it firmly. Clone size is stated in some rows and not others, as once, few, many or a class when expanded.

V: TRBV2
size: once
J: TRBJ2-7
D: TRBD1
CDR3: CASKRGRIEQYF
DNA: TGTGCCAGCAAAAGGGGGCGGATCGAGCAGTACTTC

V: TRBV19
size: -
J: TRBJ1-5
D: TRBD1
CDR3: CASSITGASNQPQHF
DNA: TGTGCCAGTAGTATCACAGGGGCGAGCAATCAGCCCCAGCATTTT

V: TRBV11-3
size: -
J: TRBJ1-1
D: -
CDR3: CASSLGTGMNTEAFF
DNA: TGTGCCAGCAGCCTAGGGACCGGGATGAACACTGAAGCTTTCTTT

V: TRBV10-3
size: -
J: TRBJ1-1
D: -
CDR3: CAISESGTGNTEAFF
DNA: TGTGCCATCAGTGAGTCGGGAACAGGGAACACTGAAGCTTTCTTT

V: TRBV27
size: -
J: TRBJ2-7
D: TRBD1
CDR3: CASSAGQGPYEQYF
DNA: TGTGCCAGCAGTGCGGGACAGGGACCCTACGAGCAGTACTTC

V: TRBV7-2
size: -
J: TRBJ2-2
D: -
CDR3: CASSSGGNTGELFF
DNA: TGTGCCAGCAGCTCCGGGGGAAACACCGGGGAGCTGTTTTTT

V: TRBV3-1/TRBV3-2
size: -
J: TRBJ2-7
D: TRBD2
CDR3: CASSQDKGAGGGVSTYEQYF
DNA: TGTGCCAGCAGCCAAGATAAGGGAGCGGGGGGTGGGGTTAGTACCTACGAGCAGTACTTC

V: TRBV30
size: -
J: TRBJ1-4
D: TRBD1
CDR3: CAWSVAGQDERSAEKLFF
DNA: TGTGCCTGGAGTGTGGCAGGACAGGATGAGAGGAGTGCTGAAAAACTGTTTTTT

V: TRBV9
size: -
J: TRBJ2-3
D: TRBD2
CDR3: CASSSPLAGGYTDTQYF
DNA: TGTGCCAGCAGCTCACCACTAGCGGGGGGGTACACAGATACGCAGTATTTT

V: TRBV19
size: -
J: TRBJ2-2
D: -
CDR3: CASSTQVNTGELFF
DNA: TGTGCCAGTAGCACACAGGTGAACACCGGGGAGCTGTTTTTT

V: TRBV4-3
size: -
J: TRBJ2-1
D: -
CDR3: CASSQDIRGGEGEQFF
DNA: TGCGCCAGCAGCCAAGATATCAGAGGGGGTGAGGGTGAGCAGTTCTTC

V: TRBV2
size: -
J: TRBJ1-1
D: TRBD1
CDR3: CASSPGTGPNTEAFF
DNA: TGTGCCAGCAGTCCCGGGACAGGTCCGAACACTGAAGCTTTCTTT

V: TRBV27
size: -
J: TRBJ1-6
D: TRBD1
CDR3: CASSLGQVYSPLHF
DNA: TGTGCCAGCAGCCTCGGACAGGTTTATTCACCCCTCCACTTT

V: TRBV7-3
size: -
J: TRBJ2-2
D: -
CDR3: CASSSRGINTGELFF
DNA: TGTGCCAGCAGCTCCAGGGGTATCAACACCGGGGAGCTGTTTTTT

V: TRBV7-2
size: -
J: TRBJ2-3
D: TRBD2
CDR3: CASSLGPSGGGADTQYF
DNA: TGTGCCAGCAGCTTAGGACCTAGCGGGGGGGGCGCAGATACGCAGTATTTT

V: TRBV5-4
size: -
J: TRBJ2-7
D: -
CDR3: CASSLPRTEEQYF
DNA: TGTGCCAGCAGCCTACCAAGGACAGAGGAGCAGTACTTC

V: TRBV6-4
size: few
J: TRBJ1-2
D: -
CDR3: CASSDSSSRSGYTF
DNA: TGTGCCAGCAGTGACTCGAGTAGCCGGAGTGGCTACACCTTC

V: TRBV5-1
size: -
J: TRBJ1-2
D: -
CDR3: CASSLSDPGSGYTF
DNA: TGCGCCAGCAGCTTGAGCGATCCGGGGTCAGGCTACACCTTC

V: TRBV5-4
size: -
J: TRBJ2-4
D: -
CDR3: CASSLFGEDIQYF
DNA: TGTGCCAGCAGCTTGTTCGGGGAAGACATTCAGTACTTC

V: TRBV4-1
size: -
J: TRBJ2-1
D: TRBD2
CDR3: CASSLTSGGHNEQFF
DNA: TGCGCCAGCAGCCTAACTAGCGGCGGACACAATGAGCAGTTCTTC

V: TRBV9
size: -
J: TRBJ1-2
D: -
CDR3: CASSGSGWGPYGYTF
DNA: TGTGCCAGCAGCGGCAGCGGTTGGGGGCCCTATGGCTACACCTTC

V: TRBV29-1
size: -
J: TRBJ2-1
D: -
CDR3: CSVGGEGSYNEQFF
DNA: TGCAGCGTTGGAGGCGAGGGCTCCTACAATGAGCAGTTCTTC

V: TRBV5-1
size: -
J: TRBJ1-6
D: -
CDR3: CASSLDFWQGPSPLHF
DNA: TGCGCCAGCAGCTTGGATTTCTGGCAGGGGCCTTCACCCCTCCACTTT

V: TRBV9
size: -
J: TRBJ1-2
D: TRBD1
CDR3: CASSENRDRGRDGYTF
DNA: TGTGCCAGCAGCGAAAACCGGGACAGGGGGCGCGATGGCTACACCTTC

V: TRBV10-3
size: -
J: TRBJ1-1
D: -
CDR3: CAISELDRGLNTEAFF
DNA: TGTGCCATCAGTGAGTTGGATCGAGGGCTGAACACTGAAGCTTTCTTT

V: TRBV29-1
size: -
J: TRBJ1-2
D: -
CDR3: CSVEKLQGIGGYTF
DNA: TGCAGCGTTGAAAAGCTCCAGGGGATCGGTGGCTACACCTTC

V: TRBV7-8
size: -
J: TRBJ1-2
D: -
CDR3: CATSRPTVVGYTF
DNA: TGTGCCACCAGCCGCCCCACGGTGGTCGGCTACACCTTC

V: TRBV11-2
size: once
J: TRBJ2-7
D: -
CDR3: CASSLAGVYSYEQYF
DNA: TGTGCCAGCAGCTTAGCAGGGGTCTACTCCTACGAGCAGTACTTC

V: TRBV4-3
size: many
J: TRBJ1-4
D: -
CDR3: CASSQRGQSNEKLFF
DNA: TGCGCCAGCAGCCAACGAGGGCAGAGTAATGAAAAACTGTTTTTT

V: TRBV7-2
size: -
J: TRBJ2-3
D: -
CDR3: CASSSIADPTTDTQYF
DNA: TGTGCCAGCAGCTCGATAGCGGACCCGACCACAGATACGCAGTATTTT

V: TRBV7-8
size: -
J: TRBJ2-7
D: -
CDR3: CASSLGRLGDGGASYEQYF
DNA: TGTGCCAGCAGCTTAGGTAGGCTGGGCGACGGGGGTGCCTCCTACGAGCAGTACTTC

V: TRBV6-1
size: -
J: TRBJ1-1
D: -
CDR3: CASSELGGRTNTEAFF
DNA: TGTGCCAGCAGTGAATTGGGGGGGCGTACTAACACTGAAGCTTTCTTT

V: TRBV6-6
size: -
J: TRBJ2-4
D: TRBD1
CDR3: CATRTGTNIQYF
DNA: TGTGCCACCAGGACAGGGACAAACATTCAGTACTTC

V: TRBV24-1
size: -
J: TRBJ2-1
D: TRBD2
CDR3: CATSDPTSGGDNEQFF
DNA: TGTGCCACCAGTGATCCCACTAGCGGGGGGGACAATGAGCAGTTCTTC

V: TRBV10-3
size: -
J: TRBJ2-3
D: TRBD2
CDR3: CAISESRLAGGSSTDTQYF
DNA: TGTGCCATCAGTGAGTCCAGGCTAGCGGGGGGCTCTAGCACAGATACGCAGTATTTT

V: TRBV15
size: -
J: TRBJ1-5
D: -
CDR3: CATSRVRHSNQPQHF
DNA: TGTGCCACCAGCAGAGTGCGGCATAGCAATCAGCCCCAGCATTTT

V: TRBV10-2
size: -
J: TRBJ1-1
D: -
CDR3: CASSATAYTEAFF
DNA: TGCGCCAGCAGTGCGACAGCCTACACTGAAGCTTTCTTT

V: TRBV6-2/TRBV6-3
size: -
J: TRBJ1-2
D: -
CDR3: CASSYQQGPYGYTF
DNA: TGTGCCAGCAGTTACCAACAGGGTCCCTATGGCTACACCTTC

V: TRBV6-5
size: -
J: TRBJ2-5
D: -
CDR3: CASSRTESETQYF
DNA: TGTGCCAGCAGTAGGACAGAGTCAGAGACCCAGTACTTC

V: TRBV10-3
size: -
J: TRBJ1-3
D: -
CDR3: CAISESTQGTGNTIYF
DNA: TGTGCCATCAGTGAGTCTACCCAGGGTACTGGAAACACCATATATTTT

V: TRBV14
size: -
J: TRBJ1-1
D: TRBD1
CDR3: CASSPGTGEMNTEAFF
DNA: TGTGCCAGCAGCCCCGGGACAGGGGAGATGAACACTGAAGCTTTCTTT

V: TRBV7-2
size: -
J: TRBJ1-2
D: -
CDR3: CASSLAREANYGYTF
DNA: TGTGCCAGCAGCTTAGCTCGGGAAGCTAACTATGGCTACACCTTC

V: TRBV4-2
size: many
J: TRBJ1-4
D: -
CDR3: CASSQDLEGATNEKLFF
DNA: TGTGCCAGCAGCCAAGATCTTGAGGGGGCAACTAATGAAAAACTGTTTTTT

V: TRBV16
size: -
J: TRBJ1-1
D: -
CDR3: CASSLALNTEAFF
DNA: TGTGCCAGCAGCCTAGCATTGAACACTGAAGCTTTCTTT

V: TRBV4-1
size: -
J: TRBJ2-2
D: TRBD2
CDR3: CASSPGRASGGLGTGELFF
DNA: TGCGCCAGCAGCCCCGGCCGGGCTAGCGGGGGGCTCGGCACCGGGGAGCTGTTTTTT

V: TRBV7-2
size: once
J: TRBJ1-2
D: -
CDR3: CASSLEQAYGYTF
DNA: TGTGCCAGCAGCTTAGAACAGGCCTATGGCTACACCTTC